This TCR beta chain originates from a study of T-cell reconstitution after alpha-beta-depleted transplantation in children. TCRbeta library construction was performed incorporating unique molecular identifiers. TCRdb fed the PCR reads into MiXCR, producing one record per CDR3 protein. The sample records a few hundred thousand distinct CDR3 sequences, about 26% being singletons. This clonotype was recorded many times. Its antigen is undetermined. The CDR3 loop spans 16 amino acids. V was pared by 3 bases and J by 8 bases, with 20 bases between. Findings and limits, study-wide: Surviving recipient T cells and intrathymic progenitors accounted for some patients' high TCRbeta diversity at day 60.

The V and J genes are TRBV12-3 or TRBV12-4 and TRBJ2-1; tentatively, D is TRBD1 or TRBD2 (5 bases each). The specimen comprised PBMCs, sampled before TCRalphabeta/CD19-depleted stem cell transplant. This clonotype was obtained from a girl between 2 and 10 years old with Fanconi anemia, due to receive a stem cell transplant. The CDR3 is CASSFGTTSGIDEQFF. CDR3 bases: TGTGCCAGCAGTTTTGGGACCACGTCAGGGATCGATGAGCAGTTCTTC.